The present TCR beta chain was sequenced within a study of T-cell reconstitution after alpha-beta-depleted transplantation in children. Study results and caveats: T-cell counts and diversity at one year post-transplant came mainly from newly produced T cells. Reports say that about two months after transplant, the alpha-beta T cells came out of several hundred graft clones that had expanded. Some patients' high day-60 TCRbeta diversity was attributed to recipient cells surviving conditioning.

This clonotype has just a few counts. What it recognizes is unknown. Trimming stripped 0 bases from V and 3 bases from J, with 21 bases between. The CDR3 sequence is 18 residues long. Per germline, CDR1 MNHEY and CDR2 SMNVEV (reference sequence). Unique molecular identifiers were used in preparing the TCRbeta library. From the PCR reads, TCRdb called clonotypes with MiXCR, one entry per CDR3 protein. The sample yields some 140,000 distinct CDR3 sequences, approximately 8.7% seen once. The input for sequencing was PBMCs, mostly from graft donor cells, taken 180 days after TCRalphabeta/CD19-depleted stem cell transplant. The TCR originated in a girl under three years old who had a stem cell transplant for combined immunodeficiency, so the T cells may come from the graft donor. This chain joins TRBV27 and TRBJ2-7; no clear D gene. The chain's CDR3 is CASSLSALSDKPGYEQYF. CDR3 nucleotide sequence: TGTGCCAGCAGTTTATCCGCCCTTTCGGATAAGCCGGGCTACGAGCAGTACTTC.